The T cell receptor beta chain described here comes from a study of breast tumors, draining lymph nodes, adjacent tissues. Study results and caveats: Tumor TCR diversity was below lymph nodes but above nontumor tissue. Compared with basal-like, luminal-like tumors shared significantly more repertoire with nontumor tissue.

TCRdb redid the calling of the multiplex PCR reads with MiXCR, one entry per CDR3 protein. This sample has tens of thousands of distinct CDR3 sequences, with over 25% found just once. This clonotype was recorded many times. Its antigen is still unknown. The lymph nodes were axillary draining lymph nodes from breast cancer patients. The CDR3 has 15 residues. V gave up 4 bases and J gave up 3 bases; unmatched junction bases: 7. Germline V CDR1 and CDR2: KGHDR, SFDVKD. The gene calls are TRBV24-1 and TRBJ2-7; 8 bases line up with TRBD1. The source material was axillary lymph node tissue. This sequence was found in a female donor with breast cancer. Some clones in this sample may be carry-over from other donors' samples. As DNA, the CDR3 is TGTGCCACCAGTGACCCCGGACAGGGTGGCTACGAGCAGTACTTC. It specifies CATSDPGQGGYEQYF.